This T cell receptor (beta chain) originates from a study of T cell responses to AZD1222 COVID-19 vaccine. The study's findings and limits: The CD4 TCRs associated with vaccination extended across spike and predominated at 160-218 and 743-854. Reports indicate that nearly half of spike-specific TCRs are directed at unmutated variant regions. The donors showed a predominance of white British ancestry and of females, with possible underestimation of clonal diversity.

In regard to this clone: Its antigen is undetermined.

V gave up 3 bases and J gave up 2 bases; unmatched junction bases: 5. The germline V gene encodes CDR1 MNHNS and CDR2 SASEGT. The CDR3 loop spans 15 amino acids. Using immunoSEQ multiplex PCR, the repertoire was profiled, and TCRdb retains in-frame clones only, with some absent. In the table there are about 140,000 clones, about nine tenths of which are singletons. The clonotype originates from an adult in good health. The chain uses TRBV6-1 and TRBJ1-1; 8 positions match TRBD1. This material consisted of peripheral blood, taken on day 0 of AZD1222 vaccination. The CDR3 nucleotides read TGTGCCAGCAGTGATGCCGGACAGGGCAACACTGAAGCTTTCTTT. This codes for CASSDAGQGNTEAFF.